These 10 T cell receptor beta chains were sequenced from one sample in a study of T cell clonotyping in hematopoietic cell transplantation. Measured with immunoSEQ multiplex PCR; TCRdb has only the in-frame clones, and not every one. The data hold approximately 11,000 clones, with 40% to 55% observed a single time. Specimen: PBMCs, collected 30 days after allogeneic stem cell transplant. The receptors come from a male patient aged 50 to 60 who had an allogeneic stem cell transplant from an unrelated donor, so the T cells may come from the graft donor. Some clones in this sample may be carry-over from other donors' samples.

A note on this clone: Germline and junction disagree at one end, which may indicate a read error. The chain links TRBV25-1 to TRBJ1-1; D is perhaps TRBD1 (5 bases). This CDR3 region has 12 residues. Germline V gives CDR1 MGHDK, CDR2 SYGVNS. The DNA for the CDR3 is TGCGCCAGCAGCGAAAGGGGTACTGAAGCTTTCTTT. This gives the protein CASSERGTEAFF.

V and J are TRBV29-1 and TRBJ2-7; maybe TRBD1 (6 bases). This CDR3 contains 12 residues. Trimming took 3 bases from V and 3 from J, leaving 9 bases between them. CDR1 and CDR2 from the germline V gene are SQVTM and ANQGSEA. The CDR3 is CSVEDSRYEQYF. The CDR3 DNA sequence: TGCAGCGTTGAGGACAGCCGCTACGAGCAGTACTTC.

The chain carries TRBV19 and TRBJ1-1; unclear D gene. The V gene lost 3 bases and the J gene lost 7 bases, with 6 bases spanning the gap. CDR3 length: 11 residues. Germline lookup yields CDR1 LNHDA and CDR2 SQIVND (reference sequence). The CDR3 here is CASSIAGEAFF. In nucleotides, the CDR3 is TGTGCCAGTAGTATCGCGGGTGAAGCTTTCTTT.

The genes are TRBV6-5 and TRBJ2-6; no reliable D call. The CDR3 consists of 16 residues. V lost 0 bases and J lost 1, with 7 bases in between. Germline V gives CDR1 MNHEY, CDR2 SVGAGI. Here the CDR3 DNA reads TGTGCCAGCAGTTACTCAGGGCGGTCTGGGGCCAACGTCCTGACTTTC. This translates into CASSYSGRSGANVLTF.

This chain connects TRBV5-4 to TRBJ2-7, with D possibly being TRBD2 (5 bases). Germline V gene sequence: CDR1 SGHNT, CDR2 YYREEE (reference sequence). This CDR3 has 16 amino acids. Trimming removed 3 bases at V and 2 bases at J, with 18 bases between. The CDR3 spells CASSYTLNGNPYEQYF. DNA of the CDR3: TGTGCCAGCAGCTACACCCTCAACGGGAACCCCTACGAGCAGTACTTC.

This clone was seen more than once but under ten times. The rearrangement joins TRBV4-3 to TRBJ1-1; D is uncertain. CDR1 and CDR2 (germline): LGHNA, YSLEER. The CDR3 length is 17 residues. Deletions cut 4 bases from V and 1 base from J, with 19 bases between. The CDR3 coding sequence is TGCGCCAGCAGCCCAGAAGATGGATCCGGGAAGAACACTGAAGCTTTCTTT. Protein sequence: CASSPEDGSGKNTEAFF.

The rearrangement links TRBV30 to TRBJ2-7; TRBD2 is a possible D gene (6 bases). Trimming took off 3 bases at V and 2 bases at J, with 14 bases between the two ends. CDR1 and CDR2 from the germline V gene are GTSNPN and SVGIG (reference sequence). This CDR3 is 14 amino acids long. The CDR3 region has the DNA TGTGCCTGGAGATTGGCTAGCGCTACCTACGAGCAGTACTTC. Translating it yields CAWRLASATYEQYF.

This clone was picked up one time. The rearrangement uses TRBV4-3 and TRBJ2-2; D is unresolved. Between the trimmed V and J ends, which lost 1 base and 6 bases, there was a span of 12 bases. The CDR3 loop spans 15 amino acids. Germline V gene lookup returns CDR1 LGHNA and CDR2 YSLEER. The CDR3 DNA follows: TGCGCCAGCAGCCAAGTATGGGTGGGCCCCGGGGAGCTGTTTTTT. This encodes CASSQVWVGPGELFF.

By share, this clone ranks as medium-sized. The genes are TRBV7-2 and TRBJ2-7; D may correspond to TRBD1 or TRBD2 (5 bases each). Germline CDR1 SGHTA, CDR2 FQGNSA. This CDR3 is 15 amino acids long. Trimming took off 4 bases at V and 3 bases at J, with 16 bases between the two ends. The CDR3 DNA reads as TGTGCCAGCAGCTACAAGGGGAGTTGGGACTACGAGCAGTACTTC. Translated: CASSYKGSWDYEQYF.

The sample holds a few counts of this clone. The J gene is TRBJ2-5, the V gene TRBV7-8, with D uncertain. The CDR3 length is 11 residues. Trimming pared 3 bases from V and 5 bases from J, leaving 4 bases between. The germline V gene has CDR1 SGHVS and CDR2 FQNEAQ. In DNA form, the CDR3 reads TGTGCCAGCAGCTTCGGGGAGACCCAGTACTTC. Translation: CASSFGETQYF. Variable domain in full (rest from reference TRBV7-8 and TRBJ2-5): GAGVSQSPRYKVAKRGQDVALRCDPISGHVSLFWYQQALGQGPEFLTYFQNEAQLDKSGLPSDRFFAERPEGSVSTLKIQRTQQEDSAVYLCASSFGETQYFGPGTRLLVL.